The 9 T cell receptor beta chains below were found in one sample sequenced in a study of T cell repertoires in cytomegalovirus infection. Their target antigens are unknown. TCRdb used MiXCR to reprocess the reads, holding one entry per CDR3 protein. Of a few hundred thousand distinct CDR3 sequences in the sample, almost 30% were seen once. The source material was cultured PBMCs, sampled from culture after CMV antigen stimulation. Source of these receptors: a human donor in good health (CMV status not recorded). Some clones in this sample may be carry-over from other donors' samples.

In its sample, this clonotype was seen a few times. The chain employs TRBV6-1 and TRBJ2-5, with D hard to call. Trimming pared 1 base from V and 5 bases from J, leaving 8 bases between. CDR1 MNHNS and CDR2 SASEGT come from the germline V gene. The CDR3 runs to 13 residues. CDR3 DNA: TGTGCCAGCAGTGAAGGGGTCGCTGAGACCCAGTACTTC. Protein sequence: CASSEGVAETQYF.

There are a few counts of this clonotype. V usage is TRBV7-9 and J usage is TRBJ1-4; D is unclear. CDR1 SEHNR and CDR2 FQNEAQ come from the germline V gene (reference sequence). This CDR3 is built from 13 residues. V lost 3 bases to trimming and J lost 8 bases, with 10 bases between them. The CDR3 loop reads CASSFGSGEKLFF. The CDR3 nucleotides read TGTGCCAGCAGCTTCGGGTCGGGAGAAAAACTGTTTTTT.

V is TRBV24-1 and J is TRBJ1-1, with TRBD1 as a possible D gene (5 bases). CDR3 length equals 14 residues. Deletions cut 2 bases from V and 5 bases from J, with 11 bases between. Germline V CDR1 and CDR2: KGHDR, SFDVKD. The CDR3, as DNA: TGTGCCACCAGTGATTCCGTTAGGGGTACTGAAGCTTTCTTT. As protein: CATSDSVRGTEAFF.

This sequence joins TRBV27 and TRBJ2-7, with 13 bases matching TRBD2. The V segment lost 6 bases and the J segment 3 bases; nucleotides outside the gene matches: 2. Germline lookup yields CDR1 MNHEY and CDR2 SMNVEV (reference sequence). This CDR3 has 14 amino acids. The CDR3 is CASRRTSGSYEQYF. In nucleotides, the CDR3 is TGTGCCAGCAGAAGGACTAGCGGGAGCTACGAGCAGTACTTC.

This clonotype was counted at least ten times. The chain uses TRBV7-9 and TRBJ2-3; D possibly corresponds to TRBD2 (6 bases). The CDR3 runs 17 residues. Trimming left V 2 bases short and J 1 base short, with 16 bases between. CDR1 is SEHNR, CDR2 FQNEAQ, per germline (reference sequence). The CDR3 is CASSLFGSRMGTDTQYF. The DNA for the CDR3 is TGTGCCAGCAGCTTATTCGGGAGTCGGATGGGCACAGATACGCAGTATTTT.

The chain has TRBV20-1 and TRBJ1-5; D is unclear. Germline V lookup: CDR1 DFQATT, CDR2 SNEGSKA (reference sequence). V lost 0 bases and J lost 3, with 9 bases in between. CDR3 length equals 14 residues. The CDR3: CSARDQAVNQPQHF. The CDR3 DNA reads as TGCAGTGCTAGAGATCAGGCAGTCAATCAGCCCCAGCATTTT.

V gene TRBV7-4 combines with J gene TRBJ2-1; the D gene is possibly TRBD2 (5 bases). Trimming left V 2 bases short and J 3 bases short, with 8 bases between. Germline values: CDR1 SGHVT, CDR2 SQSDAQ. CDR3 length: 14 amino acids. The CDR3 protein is CASSLRGLYNEQFF. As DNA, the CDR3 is TGTGCCAGCAGCTTAAGAGGGCTCTACAATGAGCAGTTCTTC.

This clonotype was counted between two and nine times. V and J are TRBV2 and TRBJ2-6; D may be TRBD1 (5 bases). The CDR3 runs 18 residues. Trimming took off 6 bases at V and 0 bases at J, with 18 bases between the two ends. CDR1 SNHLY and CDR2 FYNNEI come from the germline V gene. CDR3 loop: CASSDDRSLASGANVLTF. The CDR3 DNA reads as TGTGCCAGCAGCGACGACAGATCCCTGGCCTCTGGGGCCAACGTCCTGACTTTC.

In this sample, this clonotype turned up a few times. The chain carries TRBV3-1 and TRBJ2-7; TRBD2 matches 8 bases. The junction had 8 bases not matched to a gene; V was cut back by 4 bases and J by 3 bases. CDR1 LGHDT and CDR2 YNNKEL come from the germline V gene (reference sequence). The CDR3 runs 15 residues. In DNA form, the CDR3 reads TGTGCCAGCAGCCGATCAGCGGGAGCCAGCTACGAGCAGTACTTC. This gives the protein CASSRSAGASYEQYF.